These T cell receptor beta chains were read from a single sample in a study of blood T cells in healthy people across ages. TCRdb redid the calling of the 5' RACE reads with MiXCR, one entry per CDR3 protein. Of approximately 1.5 million distinct CDR3 sequences listed, roughly 43% are singletons. Sequencing was done on a sample of blood. The receptors shown here come from a woman aged 18-30 years in good health. The CDR3 runs from the conserved cysteine through the conserved F or W. The D gene is left open where the match is weak. The size entry is marked missing in some rows and otherwise reads once, few, many or a size class.

TRBJ2-2,-,TRBV14,few,CASSQDLSGLPNTGELFF,TGTGCCAGCAGCCAAGATCTATCCGGATTACCCAACACCGGGGAGCTGTTTTTT
TRBJ2-1,TRBD2,TRBV20-1,few,CGAGVYNEQFF,TGCGGGGCGGGAGTATACAATGAGCAGTTCTTC
TRBJ1-1,-,TRBV12-3/TRBV12-4,-,CASEAENTEAFF,TGTGCCAGCGAAGCAGAGAACACTGAAGCTTTCTTT
TRBJ2-7,TRBD1,TRBV11-2,few,CASSLWTGPEQYF,TGTGCCAGCAGCTTATGGACAGGGCCCGAGCAGTACTTC
TRBJ2-1,-,TRBV11-2,-,CASSSLFINPLVSSYNEQFF,TGTGCCAGCAGCTCCCTCTTCATAAATCCACTAGTCAGCTCCTACAATGAGCAGTTCTTC
TRBJ2-1,TRBD2,TRBV5-1,-,CASSSQAGAYNEQFF,TGCGCCAGCAGCTCCCAAGCGGGGGCCTACAATGAGCAGTTCTTC
TRBJ2-1,-,TRBV10-3,-,CAISEIEGTQFF,TGTGCCATCAGTGAGATAGAGGGGACCCAGTTCTTC
TRBJ2-4,-,TRBV27,-,CASSLTVLLAKNIQYF,TGTGCCAGCAGTTTAACAGTCCTCTTAGCCAAAAACATTCAGTACTTC
TRBJ1-2,TRBD1,TRBV13,-,CASSRRPQGRNGYTF,TGTGCCAGCAGCCGTAGGCCACAGGGGCGGAATGGCTACACCTTC
TRBJ1-1,TRBD1,TRBV6-2/TRBV6-3,-,CASSDWGQIEAFF,TGTGCCAGCAGTGACTGGGGACAGATTGAAGCTTTCTTT
TRBJ2-5,TRBD1,TRBV20-1,-,CSARRRTGVRETQYF,TGCAGTGCTCGACGCCGGACAGGGGTCAGAGAGACCCAGTACTTC
TRBJ1-2,TRBD1,TRBV18,-,CASSQGTESYGYTF,TGTGCCAGCTCACAGGGGACAGAAAGCTATGGCTACACCTTC
TRBJ2-7,TRBD2,TRBV7-8,few,CASSFIAGAFYEQYF,TGTGCCAGCAGCTTCATAGCGGGGGCCTTCTACGAGCAGTACTTC
TRBJ2-3,-,TRBV7-4,many,CASSLAMRDGRTDTQYF,TGTGCCAGCAGCTTAGCGATGAGGGACGGACGCACAGATACGCAGTATTTT
TRBJ1-2,-,TRBV11-2,once,CASSLGGRVGGYTF,TGTGCCAGCAGCTTAGGGGGCAGGGTAGGCGGCTACACCTTC
TRBJ1-4,-,TRBV6-5,-,CASSYSQGHEKLFF,TGTGCCAGCAGTTACTCTCAGGGACATGAAAAACTGTTTTTT
TRBJ1-2,-,TRBV7-2,-,CALGAYGYTF,TGTGCCTTGGGGGCGTATGGCTACACCTTC
TRBJ2-1,TRBD2,TRBV10-3,few,CAISEKGLAGGSEQFF,TGTGCCATCAGTGAGAAAGGACTAGCGGGGGGAAGTGAGCAGTTCTTC
TRBJ2-3,-,TRBV7-2,few,CASSSLVGPDTQYF,TGTGCCAGCAGCTCTCTCGTCGGGCCAGATACGCAGTATTTT
TRBJ2-3,TRBD2,TRBV7-3,-,CASSIGTSGLTDTQYF,TGTGCCAGCAGCATAGGGACTAGCGGGCTCACAGATACGCAGTATTTT
TRBJ1-2,-,TRBV29-1,-,CSVEDVRERRGYTF,TGCAGCGTTGAGGACGTAAGAGAGCGGCGCGGCTACACCTTC
TRBJ1-2,TRBD1,TRBV28,once,CASSFLTGDYGYTF,TGTGCCAGCAGTTTCCTGACAGGGGATTATGGCTACACCTTC
TRBJ1-1,-,TRBV7-9,-,CASSPGLNAEAFF,TGTGCCTCCTCCCCGGGACTGAACGCTGAAGCTTTCTTT
TRBJ2-1,TRBD2,TRBV28,-,CASSGERELFYNEQFF,TGTGCCAGCAGTGGGGAGCGGGAGCTTTTCTACAATGAGCAGTTCTTC
TRBJ1-2,-,TRBV20-1,-,CSGFRSVGYTF,TGCAGTGGTTTCAGGTCCGTTGGCTACACCTTC
TRBJ2-7,TRBD1,TRBV11-2,-,CASSSINNRGAAYEQYF,TGTGCCAGCAGCTCCATTAATAACAGGGGCGCCGCGTACGAGCAGTACTTC
TRBJ2-7,-,TRBV6-2/TRBV6-3,few,CASSYWQGIYEQYF,TGTGCCAGCAGTTATTGGCAGGGGATCTACGAGCAGTACTTC
TRBJ1-2,-,TRBV12-3/TRBV12-4,-,CASSPPRVGYTF,TGTGCCAGCAGTCCCCCAAGGGTTGGCTACACCTTC
TRBJ2-3,-,TRBV4-3,-,CASSQDQAPPSGDTQYF,TGCGCCAGCAGCCAAGACCAAGCCCCCCCTTCGGGAGATACGCAGTATTTT
TRBJ2-7,-,TRBV12-3/TRBV12-4,-,CASSSGDGTYEQYF,TGTGCCAGCAGTTCGGGGGACGGGACCTACGAGCAGTACTTC
TRBJ2-2,TRBD2,TRBV9,-,CASSAGLAGRTGELFF,TGTGCCAGCAGCGCTGGACTAGCGGGGAGAACCGGGGAGCTGTTTTTT
TRBJ1-5,TRBD1,TRBV7-8,few,CASSLAETGGNQPQHF,TGTGCCAGCAGCTTAGCGGAGACAGGGGGGAATCAGCCCCAGCATTTT
TRBJ2-1,-,TRBV29-1,few,CSIPRWERDNEQFF,TGCAGCATCCCCCGTTGGGAGCGAGACAATGAGCAGTTCTTC
TRBJ1-2,TRBD1,TRBV4-1,few,CASSQVQGAWGNGYTF,TGCGCCAGCAGCCAAGTTCAGGGGGCCTGGGGGAATGGCTACACCTTC
TRBJ2-5,TRBD2,TRBV18,-,CASSPPIAGRRKGETQYF,TGTGCCAGCTCACCACCAATAGCGGGACGCCGAAAGGGAGAGACCCAGTACTTC
TRBJ2-5,TRBD1,TRBV6-1,few,CASSDGGWYRGNEQYF,TGTGCCAGCAGTGATGGTGGGTGGTACAGGGGTAATGAGCAGTACTTC
TRBJ2-5,TRBD1,TRBV10-3,few,CAITGDRGSGEQYF,TGTGCCATCACCGGCGACAGGGGTTCTGGGGAGCAGTACTTC
TRBJ1-2,-,TRBV20-1,few,CSALARGHGYTF,TGCAGTGCCCTAGCCCGGGGCCATGGCTACACCTTC
TRBJ1-2,TRBD1,TRBV28,-,CASSSQGAFGYTF,TGTGCCAGCAGTTCACAGGGGGCGTTTGGCTACACCTTC
TRBJ2-1,-,TRBV12-3/TRBV12-4,-,CASSFSGDSYNEQFF,TGTGCCAGCAGCTTTAGCGGAGACTCCTACAATGAGCAGTTCTTC
TRBJ2-2,-,TRBV12-3/TRBV12-4,-,CASSFRDRGLAVLTGELFF,TGTGCCAGCAGTTTTAGGGACAGGGGACTAGCTGTGCTTACCGGGGAGCTGTTTTTT
TRBJ2-4,-,TRBV20-1,few,CSAYSVMNIQYF,TGCAGTGCTTATAGCGTAATGAACATTCAGTACTTC
TRBJ2-7,TRBD1,TRBV6-2/TRBV6-3,-,CASSRQGFQIYEQYF,TGTGCCAGCAGCCGACAGGGCTTTCAAATCTACGAGCAGTACTTC
TRBJ2-7,-,TRBV4-1,-,CASSQTLGTYEQYF,TGCGCCAGCAGCCAAACGCTAGGAACCTACGAGCAGTACTTC
TRBJ2-5,-,TRBV20-1,-,CSAHDRIVETQYF,TGCAGTGCCCATGACAGGATAGTAGAGACCCAGTACTTC
TRBJ2-7,TRBD1,TRBV29-1,-,CSVQDRDYEQYF,TGCAGCGTTCAAGACAGGGACTACGAGCAGTACTTC
TRBJ2-3,-,TRBV29-1,many,CSFLGGGDTQYF,TGCAGCTTTCTCGGGGGCGGCGATACGCAGTATTTT
TRBJ2-1,-,TRBV3-1,few,CASSQGWVNEQFF,TGTGCCAGCAGCCAAGGATGGGTCAATGAGCAGTTCTTC
TRBJ2-7,-,TRBV7-6,few,CASSSFQGRDSYEQYF,TGTGCCAGCAGCTCATTCCAGGGGCGAGACTCCTACGAGCAGTACTTC
TRBJ2-7,-,TRBV7-2,-,CASTRNRGYYEQYF,TGTGCCAGCACCCGAAATCGGGGATATTACGAGCAGTACTTC
TRBJ1-2,TRBD1,TRBV7-9,few,CASSLVAGGVDGYTF,TGTGCCAGCAGCTTAGTAGCAGGGGGCGTCGATGGCTACACCTTC
TRBJ2-7,-,TRBV5-6,-,CASSLPNREYEQYF,TGTGCCAGCAGTTTACCCAACAGGGAATACGAGCAGTACTTC
TRBJ1-1,-,TRBV15,-,CATSRDEMSMNTEAFF,TGTGCCACCAGCAGAGATGAGATGAGCATGAACACTGAAGCTTTCTTT
TRBJ1-1,TRBD1,TRBV7-2,-,CASSLMGTGFSEAFF,TGTGCCAGCAGCCTTATGGGGACAGGGTTCTCTGAAGCTTTCTTT
TRBJ1-5,-,TRBV28,few,CASSPGLHSNQPQHF,TGTGCCAGCAGCCCGGGACTGCATAGCAATCAGCCCCAGCATTTT
TRBJ1-1,TRBD1,TRBV7-2,-,CASSLRGDSGTEAFF,TGTGCCAGCAGCTTACGGGGGGACAGTGGCACTGAAGCTTTCTTT